This is a list of T cell receptor beta chains from one sample in a study of T cell clonotyping in hematopoietic cell transplantation. The table came from immunoSEQ multiplex PCR; TCRdb's copy has only in-frame clones and leaves some out. The sample contains 13,000 or so clones, about 98% of which appear only once. The sample in question was peripheral blood mononuclear cells, obtained 30 days after allogeneic stem cell transplant. These receptor sequences come from a female patient aged 50-65 years who had an allogeneic stem cell transplant from an unrelated donor, so T cells may come from the graft donor. Some clones in this sample may be carry-over from other donors' samples. CDR3s include the opening cysteine and the closing phenylalanine or tryptophan. A D gene is named only where the DNA matches it firmly. Clone size appears in some rows only: once, few, many, or a class for an expanded clone.

once,TRBJ1-4,NA,TRBV25-1,CASSEGGTVATNEKLFF,TGTGCCAGCAGTGAGGGAGGAACGGTCGCAACTAATGAAAAACTGTTTTTT
NA,TRBJ2-1,TRBD2,TRBV7-8,CASSSLAGGSYNEQFF,TGTGCCAGCAGCTCCTTAGCGGGGGGCTCCTACAATGAGCAGTTCTTC
NA,TRBJ2-7,NA,TRBV4-1,CASSQVSRSNEQYF,TGCGCCAGCAGCCAAGTCAGCAGGTCTAACGAGCAGTACTTC
once,TRBJ1-2,NA,TRBV30,CAWSPSSLRSNYGYTF,TGTGCCTGGAGTCCTTCGTCACTGCGATCTAACTATGGCTACACCTTC
NA,TRBJ2-7,NA,TRBV2,CARGGPVRQASYEQYF,TGTGCCAGAGGGGGACCTGTTCGGCAGGCCTCCTACGAGCAGTACTTC
NA,TRBJ1-1,NA,TRBV14,CASSQVLYTRYTEAFF,TGTGCCAGCAGCCAAGTCCTGTACACTCGGTACACTGAAGCTTTCTTT
NA,TRBJ2-7,NA,TRBV6-6,CASSYASYEQYF,TGTGCCAGCAGTTATGCTTCCTACGAGCAGTACTTC
NA,TRBJ2-7,NA,TRBV5-8,CASSQTGAAYEQYF,TGTGCCAGCAGCCAAACAGGAGCAGCCTACGAGCAGTACTTC
NA,TRBJ2-5,NA,TRBV20-1,CSAPGEETQYF,TGCAGTGCTCCAGGGGAAGAGACCCAGTACTTC
NA,TRBJ1-6,NA,TRBV14,CASSQVLGVESPLHF,TGTGCCAGCAGCCAGGTTTTGGGTGTAGAATCACCCCTCCACTTT
NA,TRBJ1-2,NA,TRBV30,CAWSGRRTEPYGYTF,TGTGCCTGGAGTGGCCGACGGACAGAGCCCTATGGCTACACCTTC
NA,TRBJ1-2,NA,TRBV30,CAWSAGLTGYGYTF,TGTGCCTGGAGCGCGGGTCTGACGGGGTATGGCTACACCTTC
NA,TRBJ2-1,TRBD2,TRBV10-3,CAIKGTSGVGEQFF,TGTGCCATCAAAGGGACTAGCGGGGTTGGTGAGCAGTTCTTC
NA,TRBJ2-1,TRBD2,TRBV6-1,CASSSRAGGPNEQFF,TGTGCCAGCAGTTCCAGGGCGGGGGGGCCCAATGAGCAGTTCTTC
NA,TRBJ1-3,NA,TRBV7-3,CASSLSRGPGNTIYF,TGTGCCAGCAGCTTATCCCGGGGTCCTGGAAACACCATATATTTT
NA,TRBJ1-2,NA,TRBV5-6,CASSPGPDYGYTF,TGTGCCAGCAGCCCGGGCCCTGACTATGGCTACACCTTC
NA,TRBJ2-3,TRBD2,TRBV6-4,CASSEAGGTDTQYF,TGTGCCAGCAGTGAAGCGGGGGGCACAGATACGCAGTATTTT
once,TRBJ2-7,TRBD1,TRBV19,CASSPGTGGSYEQYF,TGTGCCAGTAGCCCCGGGACAGGTGGCTCCTACGAGCAGTACTTC
NA,TRBJ1-1,NA,TRBV30,CAWSENRVGFF,TGTGCCTGGAGTGAAAACAGGGTGGGTTTCTTT
NA,TRBJ1-5,NA,TRBV6-1,CASIEFGQPQHF,TGTGCCAGCATCGAGTTTGGTCAGCCCCAGCATTTT
NA,TRBJ1-5,NA,TRBV27,CASSFFASNQPQHF,TGTGCCAGCAGTTTTTTTGCAAGCAATCAGCCCCAGCATTTT
once,TRBJ2-2,NA,TRBV7-9,CASNSVGGTGELFF,TGTGCCAGCAACTCAGTAGGGGGCACCGGGGAGCTGTTTTTT
NA,TRBJ2-7,TRBD1,TRBV27,CASSSDRGVSYEQYF,TGTGCCAGCAGTTCAGACAGGGGAGTTTCCTACGAGCAGTACTTC
NA,TRBJ2-7,TRBD1,TRBV29-1,CSAEGRDSPYEQYF,TGCAGCGCTGAGGGCAGGGACAGCCCCTACGAGCAGTACTTC
NA,TRBJ1-2,NA,TRBV19,CASSIDRSIHGYTF,TGTGCCAGTAGTATAGATCGGTCGATACATGGCTACACCTTC
NA,TRBJ1-1,NA,TRBV27,CASSLSTGTGAFF,TGTGCCAGCAGTTTATCCACCGGGACTGGAGCTTTCTTT
NA,TRBJ1-1,NA,TRBV7-9,CASSLVTEAFF,TGTGCCAGCAGCTTAGTCACTGAAGCTTTCTTT
NA,TRBJ1-6,NA,TRBV5-1,CASSWGAGTNSPLHF,TGCGCCAGCAGCTGGGGGGCCGGGACTAATTCACCCCTCCACTTT
NA,TRBJ1-1,NA,TRBV10-3,CAISESGGPTTEAFF,TGTGCCATCAGTGAGTCAGGGGGACCGACCACTGAAGCTTTCTTT
NA,TRBJ2-2,NA,TRBV5-8,CASSPNRNWLFF,TGTGCCAGCAGCCCAAATCGAAACTGGCTGTTTTTT
once,TRBJ2-1,NA,TRBV6-5,CASSYSQGLSEQFF,TGTGCCAGCAGTTACTCGCAGGGACTGAGTGAGCAGTTCTTC
NA,TRBJ2-3,NA,TRBV28,CASTPRSISTDTQYF,TGTGCCAGCACCCCTAGGTCTATTAGTACAGATACGCAGTATTTT
NA,TRBJ1-5,NA,TRBV15,CATSTQSGSGPSNQPQHF,TGTGCCACCAGCACGCAATCGGGCTCCGGCCCCAGCAATCAGCCCCAGCATTTT
NA,TRBJ2-7,TRBD2,TRBV29-1,CSVSGGREQYF,TGCAGCGTCTCGGGGGGGCGCGAGCAGTACTTC
NA,TRBJ2-2,NA,TRBV27,CASSRAGKTGELFF,TGTGCCAGCAGTAGGGCAGGGAAGACCGGGGAGCTGTTTTTT
NA,TRBJ1-3,TRBD1,TRBV6-1,CASSEEDRFTPLGNTIYF,TGTGCCAGCAGTGAAGAGGACAGGTTTACCCCTTTGGGAAACACCATATATTTT
NA,TRBJ1-3,NA,TRBV19,CASRAVSGNTIYF,TGTGCCAGTAGGGCGGTCTCTGGAAACACCATATATTTT
NA,TRBJ2-7,NA,TRBV5-1,CASSQGGISYEQYF,TGCGCCAGCAGCCAGGGGGGGATTTCCTACGAGCAGTACTTC
NA,TRBJ1-4,NA,TRBV15,CATSGNRVRNEKLFF,TGTGCCACCAGCGGAAACAGGGTCCGTAATGAAAAACTGTTTTTT
NA,TRBJ1-1,TRBD1,TRBV14,CASSQGGQGRAFF,TGTGCCAGCAGCCAAGGCGGACAGGGGCGAGCTTTCTTT
NA,TRBJ1-1,NA,TRBV10-3,CAISRDLLAPGGEAFF,TGTGCCATCAGTCGAGATCTTTTGGCACCAGGCGGGGAAGCTTTCTTT
NA,TRBJ1-1,NA,TRBV6-6,CASSQKSGRTEAFF,TGTGCCAGCAGTCAGAAGTCAGGGAGGACTGAAGCTTTCTTT
NA,TRBJ1-3,TRBD1,TRBV5-1,CASSLRGTGFGNTIYF,TGCGCCAGCAGCTTGAGAGGGACAGGCTTCGGAAACACCATATATTTT
NA,TRBJ1-4,NA,TRBV6-1,CASSVASDSLNQKLFF,TGTGCCAGCAGTGTCGCGTCGGACAGCCTTAATCAAAAACTGTTTTTT
NA,TRBJ2-7,NA,TRBV5-4,CASSSPGLGYEQYF,TGTGCCAGCAGCTCCCCGGGACTTGGCTACGAGCAGTACTTC